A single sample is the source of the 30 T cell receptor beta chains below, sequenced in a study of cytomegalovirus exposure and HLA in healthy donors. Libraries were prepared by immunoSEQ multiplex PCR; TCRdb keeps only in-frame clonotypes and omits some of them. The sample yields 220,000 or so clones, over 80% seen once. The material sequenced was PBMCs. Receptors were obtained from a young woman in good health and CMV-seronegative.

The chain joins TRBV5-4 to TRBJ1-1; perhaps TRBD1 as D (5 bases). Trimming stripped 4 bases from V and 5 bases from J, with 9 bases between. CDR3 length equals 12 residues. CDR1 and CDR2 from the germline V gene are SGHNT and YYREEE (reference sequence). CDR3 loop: CASSLRQTEAFF. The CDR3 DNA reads TGTGCCAGCAGCCTTCGACAGACTGAAGCTTTCTTT.

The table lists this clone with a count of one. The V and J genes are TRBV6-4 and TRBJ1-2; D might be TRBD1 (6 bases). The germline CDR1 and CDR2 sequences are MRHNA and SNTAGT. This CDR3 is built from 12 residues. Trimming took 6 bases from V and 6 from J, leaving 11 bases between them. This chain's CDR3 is CASRLGHNGYTF. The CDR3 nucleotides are TGTGCCAGCAGATTGGGACACAATGGCTACACCTTC.

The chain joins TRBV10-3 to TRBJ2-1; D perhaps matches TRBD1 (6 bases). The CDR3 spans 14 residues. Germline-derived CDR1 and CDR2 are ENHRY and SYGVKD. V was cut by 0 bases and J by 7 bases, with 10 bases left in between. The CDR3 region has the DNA TGTGCCATCAGTGAGTCCGGACAGATGAATGAGCAGTTCTTC. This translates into CAISESGQMNEQFF.

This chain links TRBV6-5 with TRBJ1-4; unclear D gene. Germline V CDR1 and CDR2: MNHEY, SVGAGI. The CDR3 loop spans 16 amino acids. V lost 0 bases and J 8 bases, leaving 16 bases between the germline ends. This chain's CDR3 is CASSYSRPRGYEKLFF. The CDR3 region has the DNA TGTGCCAGCAGTTACTCTAGGCCCAGAGGTTACGAAAAACTGTTTTTT.

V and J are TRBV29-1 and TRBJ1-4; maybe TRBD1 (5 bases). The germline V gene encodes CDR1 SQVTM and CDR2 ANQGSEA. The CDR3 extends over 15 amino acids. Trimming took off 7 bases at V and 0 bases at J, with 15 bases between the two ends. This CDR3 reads CSAGGGEATNEKLFF. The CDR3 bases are TGCAGCGCTGGTGGGGGGGAAGCAACTAATGAAAAACTGTTTTTT.

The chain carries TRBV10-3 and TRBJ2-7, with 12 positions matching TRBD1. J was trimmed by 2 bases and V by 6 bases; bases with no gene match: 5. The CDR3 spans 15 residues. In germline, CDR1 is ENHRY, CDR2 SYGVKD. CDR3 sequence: CAISPGQGATYEQYF. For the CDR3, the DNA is TGTGCCATCAGCCCGGGACAGGGGGCGACCTACGAGCAGTACTTC.

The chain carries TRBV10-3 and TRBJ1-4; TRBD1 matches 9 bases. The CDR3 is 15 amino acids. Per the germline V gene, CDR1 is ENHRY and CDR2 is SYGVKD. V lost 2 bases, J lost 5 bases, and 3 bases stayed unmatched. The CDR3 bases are TGTGCCATCAGTGAGACTGGACAGGGGAATGAAAAACTGTTTTTT. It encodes CAISETGQGNEKLFF.

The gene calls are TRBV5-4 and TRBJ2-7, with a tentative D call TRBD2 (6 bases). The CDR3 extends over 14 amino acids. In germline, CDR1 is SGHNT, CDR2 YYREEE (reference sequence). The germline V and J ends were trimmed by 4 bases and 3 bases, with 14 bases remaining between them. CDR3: CASSMLARGYEQYF. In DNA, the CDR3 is TGTGCCAGCAGCATGCTAGCGCGGGGCTACGAGCAGTACTTC.

The CDR3 nucleotides are TGCGCCAGCAGCCAAGGAGACCGGGACAGGGGGAGTGAAAAACTGTTTTTT. Protein product: CASSQGDRDRGSEKLFF. V is TRBV4-1 and J is TRBJ1-4, with 11 bases matching TRBD1. Germline CDR1 reads MGHRA; CDR2 reads YSYEKL. CDR3 length: 17 amino acids. J lost 7 bases, V lost 1 base, and 8 bases had no gene match.

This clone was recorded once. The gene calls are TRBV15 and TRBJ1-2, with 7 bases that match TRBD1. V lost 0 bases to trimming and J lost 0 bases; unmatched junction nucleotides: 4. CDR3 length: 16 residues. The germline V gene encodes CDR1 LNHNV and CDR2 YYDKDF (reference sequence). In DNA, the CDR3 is TGTGCCACCAGCAGAGAAGGGACAGCCGCTAACTATGGCTACACCTTC. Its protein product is CATSREGTAANYGYTF.

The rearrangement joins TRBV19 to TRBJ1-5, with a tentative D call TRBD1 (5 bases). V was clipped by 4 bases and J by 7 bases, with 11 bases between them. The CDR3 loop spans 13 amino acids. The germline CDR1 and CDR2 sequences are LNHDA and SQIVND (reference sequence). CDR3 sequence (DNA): TGTGCCAGTAGTACCGGCGGGGGGCAGCCCCAGCATTTT. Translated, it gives CASSTGGGQPQHF.

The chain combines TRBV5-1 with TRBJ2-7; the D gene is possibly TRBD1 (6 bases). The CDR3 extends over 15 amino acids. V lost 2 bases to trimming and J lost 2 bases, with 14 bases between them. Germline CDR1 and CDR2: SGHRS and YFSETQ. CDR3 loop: CASSLGARGTYEQYF. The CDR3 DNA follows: TGCGCCAGCAGCTTAGGGGCCAGGGGCACCTACGAGCAGTACTTC. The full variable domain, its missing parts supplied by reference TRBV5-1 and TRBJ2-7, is KAGVTQTPRYLIKTRGQQVTLSCSPISGHRSVSWYQQTPGQGLQFLFEYFSETQRNKGNFPGRFSGRQFSNSRSEMNVSTLELGDSALYLCASSLGARGTYEQYFGPGTRLTVT.

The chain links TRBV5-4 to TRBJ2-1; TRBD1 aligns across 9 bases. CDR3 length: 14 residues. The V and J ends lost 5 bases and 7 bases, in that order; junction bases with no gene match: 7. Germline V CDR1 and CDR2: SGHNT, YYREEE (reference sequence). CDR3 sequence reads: CASSSGTGLNEQFF. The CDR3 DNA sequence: TGTGCCAGCAGTTCCGGGACAGGGCTGAATGAGCAGTTCTTC.

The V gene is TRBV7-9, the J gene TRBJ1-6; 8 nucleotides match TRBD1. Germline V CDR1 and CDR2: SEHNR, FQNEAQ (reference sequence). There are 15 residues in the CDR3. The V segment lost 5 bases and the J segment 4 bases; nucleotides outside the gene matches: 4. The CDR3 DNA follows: TGTGCCAGCAGCGCGACAGGGGAGTATAATTCACCCCTCCACTTT. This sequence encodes CASSATGEYNSPLHF.

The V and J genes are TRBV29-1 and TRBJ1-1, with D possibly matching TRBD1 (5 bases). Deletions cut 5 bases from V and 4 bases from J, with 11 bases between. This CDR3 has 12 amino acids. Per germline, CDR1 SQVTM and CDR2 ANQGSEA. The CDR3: CSVPGGGTEAFF. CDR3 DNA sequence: TGCAGCGTTCCCGGGGGAGGCACTGAAGCTTTCTTT.

CDR3 in amino acids: CASSVKPYGYTF. For the CDR3, the DNA is TGTGCCAGTAGTGTCAAGCCCTATGGCTACACCTTC. This chain joins TRBV19 and TRBJ1-2; D remains unclear. This CDR3 comprises 12 residues. From germline, CDR1 is LNHDA and CDR2 SQIVND (reference sequence). Deletions cut 5 bases from V and 4 bases from J, with 8 bases between.

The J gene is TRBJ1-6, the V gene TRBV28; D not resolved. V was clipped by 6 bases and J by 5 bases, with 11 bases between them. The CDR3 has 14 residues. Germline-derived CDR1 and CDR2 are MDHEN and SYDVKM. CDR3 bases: TGTGCCAGCAGGTCGGGTGTGCATAATTCACCCCTCCACTTT. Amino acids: CASRSGVHNSPLHF. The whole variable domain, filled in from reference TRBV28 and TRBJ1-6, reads DVKVTQSSRYLVKRTGEKVFLECVQDMDHENMFWYRQDPGLGLRLIYFSYDVKMKEKGDIPEGYSVSREKKERFSLILESASTNQTSMYLCASRSGVHNSPLHFGNGTRLTVT.

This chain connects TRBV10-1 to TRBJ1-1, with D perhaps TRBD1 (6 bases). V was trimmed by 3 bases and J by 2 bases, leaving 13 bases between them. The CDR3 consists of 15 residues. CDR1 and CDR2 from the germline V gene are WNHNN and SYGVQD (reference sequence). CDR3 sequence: CASSDQQGGNTEAFF. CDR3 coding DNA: TGCGCCAGCAGTGACCAACAGGGTGGTAACACTGAAGCTTTCTTT.

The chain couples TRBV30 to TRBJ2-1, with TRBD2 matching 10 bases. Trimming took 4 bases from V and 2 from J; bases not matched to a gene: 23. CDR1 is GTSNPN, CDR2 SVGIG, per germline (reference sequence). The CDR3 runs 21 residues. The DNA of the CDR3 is TGTGCCTGGACCCACATACCCCCCACTAGCGGGACAACACAGCCCTACAATGAGCAGTTCTTC. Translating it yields CAWTHIPPTSGTTQPYNEQFF.

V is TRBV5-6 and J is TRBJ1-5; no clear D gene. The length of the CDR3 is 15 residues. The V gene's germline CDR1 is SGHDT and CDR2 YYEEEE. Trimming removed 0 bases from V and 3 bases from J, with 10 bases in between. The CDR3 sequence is CASSLAEGANQPQHF. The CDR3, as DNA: TGTGCCAGCAGCTTGGCCGAGGGTGCCAATCAGCCCCAGCATTTT.

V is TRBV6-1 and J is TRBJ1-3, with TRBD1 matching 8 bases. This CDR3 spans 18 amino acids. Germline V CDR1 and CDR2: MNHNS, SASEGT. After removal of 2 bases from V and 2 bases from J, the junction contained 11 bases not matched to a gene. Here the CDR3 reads CASSEFPTGGITGNTIYF. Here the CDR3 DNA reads TGTGCCAGCAGTGAATTCCCCACAGGGGGTATAACTGGAAACACCATATATTTT.

The CDR3 DNA follows: TGCGCCAGCAGCTTTAAGGGACAGGGCTACGAGCAGTACTTC. Protein product: CASSFKGQGYEQYF. This chain connects TRBV5-1 to TRBJ2-7, with 9 bases lining up with TRBD1. V gave up 2 bases and J gave up 3 bases; unmatched junction bases: 3. This CDR3 contains 14 residues. Germline V gene lookup returns CDR1 SGHRS and CDR2 YFSETQ.

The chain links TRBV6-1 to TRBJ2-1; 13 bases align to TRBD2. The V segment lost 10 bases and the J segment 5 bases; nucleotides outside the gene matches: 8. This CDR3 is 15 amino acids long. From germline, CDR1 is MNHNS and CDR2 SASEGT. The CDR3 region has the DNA TGTGCCATAGGACTAGCGGGAGTGTTCGACAATGAGCAGTTCTTC. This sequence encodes CAIGLAGVFDNEQFF.

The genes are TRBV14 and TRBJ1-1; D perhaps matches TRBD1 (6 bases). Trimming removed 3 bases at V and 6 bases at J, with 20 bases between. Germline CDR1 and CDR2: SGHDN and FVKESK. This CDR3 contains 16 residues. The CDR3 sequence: CASSHSGGLIEAEAFF. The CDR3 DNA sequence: TGTGCCAGCAGCCACTCGGGGGGGCTAATTGAGGCTGAAGCTTTCTTT.

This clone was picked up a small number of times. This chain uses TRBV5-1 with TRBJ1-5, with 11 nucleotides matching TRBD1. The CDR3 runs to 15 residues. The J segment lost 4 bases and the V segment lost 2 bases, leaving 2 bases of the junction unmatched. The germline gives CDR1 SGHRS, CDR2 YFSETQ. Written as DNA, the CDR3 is TGCGCCAGCAGCTTTGGACAGGGGGCAAATCAGCCCCAGCATTTT. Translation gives CASSFGQGANQPQHF.

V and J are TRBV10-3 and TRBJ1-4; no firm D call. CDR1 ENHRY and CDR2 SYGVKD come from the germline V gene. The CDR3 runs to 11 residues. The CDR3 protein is CAAATNEKLFF. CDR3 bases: TGTGCGGCAGCAACTAATGAAAAACTGTTTTTT.

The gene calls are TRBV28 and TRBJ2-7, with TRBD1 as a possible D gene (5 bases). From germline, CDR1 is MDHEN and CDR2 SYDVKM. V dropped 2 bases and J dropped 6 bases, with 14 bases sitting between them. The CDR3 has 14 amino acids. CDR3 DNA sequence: TGTGCCAGCAGTTTAAGGACACTTCAATCCGAGCAGTACTTC. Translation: CASSLRTLQSEQYF. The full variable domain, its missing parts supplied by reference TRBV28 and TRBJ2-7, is DVKVTQSSRYLVKRTGEKVFLECVQDMDHENMFWYRQDPGLGLRLIYFSYDVKMKEKGDIPEGYSVSREKKERFSLILESASTNQTSMYLCASSLRTLQSEQYFGPGTRLTVT.

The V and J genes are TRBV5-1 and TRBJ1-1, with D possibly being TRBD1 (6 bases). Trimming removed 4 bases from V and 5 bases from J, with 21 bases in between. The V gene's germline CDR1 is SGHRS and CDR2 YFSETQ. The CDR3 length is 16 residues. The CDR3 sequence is CASSPDRTHSNTEAFF. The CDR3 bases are TGCGCCAGCAGCCCTGACAGGACGCATTCGAATACTGAAGCTTTCTTT.

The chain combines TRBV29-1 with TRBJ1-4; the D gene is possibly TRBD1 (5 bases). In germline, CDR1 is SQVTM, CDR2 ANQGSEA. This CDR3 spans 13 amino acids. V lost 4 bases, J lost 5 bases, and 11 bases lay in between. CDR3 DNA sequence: TGCAGCGTTGGCGGGACTTTGAATGAAAAACTGTTTTTT. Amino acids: CSVGGTLNEKLFF.

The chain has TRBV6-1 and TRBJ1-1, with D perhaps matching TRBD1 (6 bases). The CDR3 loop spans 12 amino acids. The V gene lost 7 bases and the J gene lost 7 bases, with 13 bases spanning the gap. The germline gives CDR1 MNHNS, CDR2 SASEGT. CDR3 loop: CASNTGFSEAFF. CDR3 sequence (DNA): TGTGCCAGCAATACAGGGTTTAGTGAAGCTTTCTTT.